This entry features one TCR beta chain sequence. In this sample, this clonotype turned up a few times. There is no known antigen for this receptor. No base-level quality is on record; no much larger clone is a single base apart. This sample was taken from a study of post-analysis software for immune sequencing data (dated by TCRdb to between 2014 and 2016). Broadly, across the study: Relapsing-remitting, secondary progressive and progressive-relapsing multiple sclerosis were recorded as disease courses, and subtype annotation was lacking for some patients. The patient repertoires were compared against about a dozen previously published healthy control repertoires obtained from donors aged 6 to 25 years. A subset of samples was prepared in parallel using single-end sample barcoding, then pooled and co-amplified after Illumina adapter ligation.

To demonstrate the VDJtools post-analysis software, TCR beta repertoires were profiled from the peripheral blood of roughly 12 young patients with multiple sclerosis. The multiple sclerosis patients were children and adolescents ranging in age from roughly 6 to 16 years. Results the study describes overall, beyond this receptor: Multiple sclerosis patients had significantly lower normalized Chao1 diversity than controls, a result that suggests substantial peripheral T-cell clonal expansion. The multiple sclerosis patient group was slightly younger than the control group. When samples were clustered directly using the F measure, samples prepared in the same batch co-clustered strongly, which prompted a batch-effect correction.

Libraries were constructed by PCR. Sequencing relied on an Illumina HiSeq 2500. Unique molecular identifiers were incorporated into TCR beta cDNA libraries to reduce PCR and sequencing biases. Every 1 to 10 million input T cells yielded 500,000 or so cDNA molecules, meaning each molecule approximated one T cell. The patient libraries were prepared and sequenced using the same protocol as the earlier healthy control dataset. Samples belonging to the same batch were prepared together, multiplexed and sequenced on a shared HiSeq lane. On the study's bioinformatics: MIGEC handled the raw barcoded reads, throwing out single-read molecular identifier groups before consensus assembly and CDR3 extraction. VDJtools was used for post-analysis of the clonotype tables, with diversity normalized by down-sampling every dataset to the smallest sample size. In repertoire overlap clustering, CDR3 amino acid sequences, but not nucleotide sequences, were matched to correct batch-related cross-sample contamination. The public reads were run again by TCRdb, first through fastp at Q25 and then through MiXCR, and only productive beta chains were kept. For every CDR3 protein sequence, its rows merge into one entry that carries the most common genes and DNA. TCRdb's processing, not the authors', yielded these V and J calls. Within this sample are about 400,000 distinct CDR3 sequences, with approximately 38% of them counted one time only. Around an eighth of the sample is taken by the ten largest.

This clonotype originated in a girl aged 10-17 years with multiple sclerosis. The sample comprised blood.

At the DNA level, the sequence is TGTGCCAGCAGTCGGACATTGAGATATGGCTACACCTTC. Its translation reads: CASSRTLRYGYTF. The chain is made from TRBV6-7 and TRBJ1-2; possibly the D gene is TRBD1, per 5 matching bases. TRBV6-7 is an open reading frame, and its role is uncertain. Taken from cysteine to phenylalanine, the CDR3 has 13 residues. Solely the CDR3 DNA is kept, with 39 bases framed from the first base. Deletion took 5 bases off V and 5 bases off J, with a span of 12 bases between the germline ends.